This passage covers 30 T cell receptor beta chains from one sample sequenced in a study of cytotoxic CD8 clonotypes in ibrutinib-treated CLL. Assay used: immunoSEQ multiplex PCR; TCRdb lists only in-frame clones, some missing. In the table there are 300,000 or so clones, roughly 70% of which are singletons. This specimen was PBMCs, taken after 36 months of ibrutinib treatment. Source of these receptors: a human donor with chronic lymphocytic leukemia.

This clone was seen only once. This chain connects TRBV29-1 to TRBJ1-1; D is unresolved. The length of the CDR3 is 11 residues. Germline V gene lookup returns CDR1 SQVTM and CDR2 ANQGSEA. Trimming stripped 7 bases from V and 7 bases from J, with 13 bases between. DNA for the CDR3: TGCAGCGCTGGACTCAACCGTGAAGCTTTCTTT. Translated, it gives CSAGLNREAFF.

The V and J genes are TRBV7-9 and TRBJ1-4; D gene unclear. V was shortened by 5 bases and J by 7 bases, with 8 bases between the two germline ends. Germline values: CDR1 SEHNR, CDR2 FQNEAQ (reference sequence). The CDR3 sequence is 12 residues long. The CDR3 protein is CASSPRPEKLFF. The CDR3 DNA is TGTGCCAGCAGCCCCAGACCTGAAAAACTGTTTTTT.

This clone was recorded a few times. This chain uses TRBV7-8 with TRBJ2-1; 9 bases map to TRBD1. With V trimmed by 5 bases and J by 6 bases, 8 bases remained unmatched. The CDR3 runs to 15 residues. Germline lookup yields CDR1 SGHVS and CDR2 FQNEAQ. CDR3 nucleotide sequence: TGTGCCAGCAGCCTCCGCGGACAGGGGCCCAATGAGCAGTTCTTC. Its protein product is CASSLRGQGPNEQFF.

The chain uses TRBV9 and TRBJ2-2; TRBD1 aligns across 7 bases. The junction had 8 bases not matched to a gene; V was cut back by 6 bases and J by 6 bases. CDR3 length: 14 residues. The germline gives CDR1 SGDLS, CDR2 YYNGEE. The CDR3 spells CASNRGASPGELFF. DNA of the CDR3: TGTGCCAGCAACAGGGGAGCTTCACCCGGGGAGCTGTTTTTT.

In this sample, this clone turned up a few times. The rearrangement links TRBV12-5 to TRBJ1-6; no clear D gene. V dropped 2 bases and J dropped 8 bases, with 13 bases sitting between them. Germline-derived CDR1 and CDR2 are LGHNT and FRNRAP. CDR3 length: 15 residues. In DNA, the CDR3 is TGTGCTAGTGGTTTGTCGGCAGGCCCACATTCACCCCTCCACTTT. This gives the protein CASGLSAGPHSPLHF.

The V call is TRBV11-2, the J call TRBJ1-2; D gene ambiguous. The CDR3 totals 15 residues. Germline V gene sequence: CDR1 SGHAT, CDR2 FQNNGV. The ends were cut back, 5 bases at V and 0 bases at J, with 13 bases in the middle. The CDR3 loop is CASSKDGNSNYGYTF. The CDR3 nucleotides read TGTGCCAGCAGCAAAGACGGTAATTCTAACTATGGCTACACCTTC.

This clone occurred once. This chain joins TRBV29-1 and TRBJ2-1, with D perhaps TRBD1 (6 bases). V lost 4 bases and J lost 10, with 17 bases in between. This CDR3 spans 13 amino acids. The germline V gene has CDR1 SQVTM and CDR2 ANQGSEA. CDR3 coding DNA: TGCAGCGTTGCGGCCAGACTTCAGGGGGAGCAGTTCTTC. Translating it yields CSVAARLQGEQFF.

This chain uses TRBV4-1 with TRBJ2-7, with 11 bases identical to TRBD1. Per the germline V gene, CDR1 is MGHRA and CDR2 is YSYEKL. The CDR3 is 17 residues long. Losses at the gene ends were 4 bases for V and 3 bases for J; bases not matched to a gene: 11. The chain's CDR3 is CASSLKTGTGGFYEQYF. The CDR3 DNA follows: TGCGCCAGCAGCCTCAAAACCGGGACAGGGGGTTTCTACGAGCAGTACTTC.

This chain joins TRBV10-3 and TRBJ2-1, with TRBD1 matching over 8 bases. Unmatched junction bases numbered 9, after V lost 4 bases and J lost 4 bases. Germline values: CDR1 ENHRY, CDR2 SYGVKD. The CDR3 is made up of 16 amino acids. CDR3 in DNA: TGTGCCATCAGTGGGGAACAGGGGGGATTTTACAATGAGCAGTTCTTC. Amino acid sequence: CAISGEQGGFYNEQFF.

This clone has more than one count but fewer than ten. The DNA of the CDR3 is TGTGCCAGCAGTGGCCCTAGCGTACCCTACAATGAGCAGTTCTTC. It specifies CASSGPSVPYNEQFF. This chain links TRBV2 with TRBJ2-1; D perhaps matches TRBD2 (6 bases). Trimming removed 4 bases at V and 2 bases at J, with 12 bases between. The CDR3 runs 15 residues. Germline CDR1 is SNHLY and CDR2 is FYNNEI.

This clone was observed once. The chain joins TRBV6-6 to TRBJ2-1; D may be TRBD2 (6 bases). Trimming took 3 bases from V and 3 from J, leaving 9 bases between them. Germline CDR1 MNHNY, CDR2 SVGAGI (reference sequence). CDR3 size: 14 residues. As DNA, the CDR3 is TGTGCCAGCAGTTATAGGGGACTCTACAATGAGCAGTTCTTC. It encodes CASSYRGLYNEQFF.

This clone was picked up one time. The rearrangement joins TRBV5-1 to TRBJ2-7, with TRBD2 identical over 7 bases. Germline V gene sequence: CDR1 SGHRS, CDR2 YFSETQ. The CDR3 spans 14 residues. J was trimmed by 7 bases and V by 2 bases; bases with no gene match: 9. CDR3 in DNA: TGCGCCAGCAGCTTTAGCGGGTCGGCTCGGGAGCAGTACTTC. Translation gives CASSFSGSAREQYF.

The V call is TRBV2, the J call TRBJ1-5; TRBD1 is a possible D gene (5 bases). This CDR3 contains 15 residues. The V gene lost 6 bases and the J gene lost 4 bases, with 16 bases spanning the gap. The V gene's germline CDR1 is SNHLY and CDR2 FYNNEI. CDR3 DNA sequence: TGTGCCAGCAGCCTCCCCGACAGAAGGAATCAGCCCCAGCATTTT. Its translation: CASSLPDRRNQPQHF.

Here the CDR3 reads CASTWGSTREQYF. Written as DNA, the CDR3 is TGTGCCAGCACTTGGGGTTCTACGAGGGAGCAGTACTTC. J is TRBJ2-7 and V is TRBV28, with D uncertain. V was pared by 7 bases and J by 7 bases, with 17 bases between. The CDR3 spans 13 residues. CDR1 is MDHEN and CDR2 is SYDVKM in the germline V gene.

The rearrangement joins TRBV19 to TRBJ1-5; D is unclear. The germline V gene has CDR1 LNHDA and CDR2 SQIVND (reference sequence). Trimming removed 7 bases from V and 8 bases from J, with 18 bases in between. The length of the CDR3 is 14 residues. CDR3 region: CASNARTVMKPQHF. The CDR3 DNA follows: TGTGCCAGTAACGCAAGGACGGTGATGAAGCCCCAGCATTTT.

The chain combines TRBV15 with TRBJ1-3, with unresolved D. The CDR3 is 16 residues long. The V and J ends lost 0 bases and 0 bases respectively, with 9 bases between them. CDR1 is LNHNV, CDR2 YYDKDF, per germline (reference sequence). The CDR3 DNA follows: TGTGCCACCAGCAGAGATTATAGGAACTCTGGAAACACCATATATTTT. It codes for CATSRDYRNSGNTIYF.

The gene calls are TRBV2 and TRBJ2-7; D may be TRBD1 (6 bases). The V end was cut by 7 bases, the J end by 4 bases, with 20 bases between. This CDR3 region has 15 residues. Germline V gene data show CDR1 as SNHLY and CDR2 as FYNNEI. The CDR3 DNA follows: TGTGCCAGCACCCTCCCCAGGGGAACACTTTACGAGCAGTACTTC. Translated: CASTLPRGTLYEQYF.

V and J are TRBV5-4 and TRBJ2-1; 11 nucleotides line up with TRBD2. This CDR3 is 14 amino acids long. From germline, CDR1 is SGHNT and CDR2 YYREEE (reference sequence). J lost 7 bases, V lost 5 bases, and 5 bases had no gene match. CDR3 protein: CASSPTSGANEQFF. The CDR3 nucleotides are TGTGCCAGCAGTCCGACTAGCGGGGCAAATGAGCAGTTCTTC. Supplemented by reference TRBV5-4 and TRBJ2-1, the full variable domain reads ETGVTQSPTHLIKTRGQQVTLRCSSQSGHNTVSWYQQALGQGPQFIFQYYREEENGRGNFPPRFSGLQFPNYSSELNVNALELDDSALYLCASSPTSGANEQFFGPGTRLTVL.

The V gene is TRBV28, the J gene TRBJ1-5, with D hard to call. This CDR3 has 15 residues. Trimming shortened V by 2 bases and J by 5 bases, and 13 bases separated the two germline ends. Germline V gene lookup returns CDR1 MDHEN and CDR2 SYDVKM. The CDR3 DNA reads as TGTGCCAGCAGTTTAGGCGCCGCCAGGTATCAGCCCCAGCATTTT. Its translation: CASSLGAARYQPQHF.

The V gene is TRBV20-1, the J gene TRBJ1-2; 10 bases are a match to TRBD1. V gave up 5 bases and J gave up 7 bases; unmatched junction bases: 1. The CDR3 has 11 residues. Germline CDR1 is DFQATT and CDR2 is SNEGSKA (reference sequence). The CDR3 here is CSAGTGVGYTF. The CDR3 DNA reads TGCAGTGCTGGGACAGGGGTTGGCTACACCTTC.

V is TRBV15 and J is TRBJ1-5; D gene ambiguous. V was clipped by 2 bases and J by 0 bases, with 20 bases between them. The V gene's germline CDR1 is LNHNV and CDR2 YYDKDF (reference sequence). The CDR3 runs 19 residues. CDR3 residues: CATSRPGSLRLDSNQPQHF. In DNA, the CDR3 is TGTGCCACCAGCAGACCCGGATCCCTTAGACTGGATAGCAATCAGCCCCAGCATTTT.

This clone has a single count. The genes are TRBV21-1 and TRBJ1-1; the table's TRBD1 call for D was not verified on the DNA. TRBV21-1 is reported as a pseudogene. This CDR3 spans 16 amino acids. Here the CDR3 DNA reads TGTGCCAGCAGCAAAGCGGCGACAGGGGCGAACACTGAAGCTTTCTTT. Translated, it gives CASSKAATGANTEAFF.

This rearrangement joins TRBV28 to TRBJ1-2; a possible D gene is TRBD1 (6 bases). The CDR3 consists of 14 residues. The V and J ends lost 10 bases and 4 bases respectively, with 19 bases between them. CDR1 and CDR2 (germline): MDHEN, SYDVKM. This CDR3 is CATGWGARGYGYTF. The CDR3 nucleotides are TGTGCCACGGGTTGGGGGGCTAGAGGCTATGGCTACACCTTC.

The chain joins TRBV9 to TRBJ1-1; D may be TRBD1 (5 bases). Trimming left V 0 bases short and J 6 bases short, with 12 bases between. The CDR3 is made up of 14 amino acids. Germline-derived CDR1 and CDR2 are SGDLS and YYNGEE. In nucleotides, the CDR3 is TGTGCCAGCAGCGTAGGAGGGACGTCGTCTGAAGCTTTCTTT. As protein: CASSVGGTSSEAFF.

The chain couples TRBV6-1 to TRBJ1-2, with D possibly TRBD1 on 5 matching bases. The length of the CDR3 is 15 residues. Trimming took off 2 bases at V and 4 bases at J, with 14 bases between the two ends. Germline V gives CDR1 MNHNS, CDR2 SASEGT. Written as DNA, the CDR3 is TGTGCCAGCAGTGAATCGTACGGGGCCATCTATGGCTACACCTTC. Its protein is CASSESYGAIYGYTF.

The chain couples TRBV13 to TRBJ2-3; the match to TRBD2 covers 8 bases. With 2 bases clipped from V and 7 bases from J, the junction kept 8 bases outside the gene matches. Germline assignment: CDR1 PRHDT and CDR2 FYEKMQ (reference sequence). There are 15 residues in the CDR3. The CDR3 nucleotides read TGTGCCAGCAGCTTAATGGGCGGGGGGAGATATACGCAGTATTTT. This gives the protein CASSLMGGGRYTQYF.

This clone was observed a handful of times. The rearrangement uses TRBV19 and TRBJ2-7, with TRBD2 identical over 9 bases. The V gene end was trimmed by 5 bases and the J gene end by 3 bases; junction bases not matched to a gene: 8. Germline CDR1 LNHDA, CDR2 SQIVND (reference sequence). The CDR3 sequence is 15 residues long. Here the CDR3 reads CASSFYGTSSYEQYF. Here the CDR3 DNA reads TGTGCCAGTAGTTTCTACGGGACTAGCAGCTACGAGCAGTACTTC.

The chain has TRBV6-1 and TRBJ2-3; no firm D call. There are 16 residues in the CDR3. V was shortened by 4 bases and J by 0 bases, with 14 bases between the two germline ends. Germline V lookup: CDR1 MNHNS, CDR2 SASEGT. The CDR3 DNA reads TGTGCCAGCAGTGGGAAAGGCGGAGCGAGCACAGATACGCAGTATTTT. It is translated as CASSGKGGASTDTQYF.

This chain connects TRBV9 to TRBJ1-2; D gene ambiguous. Trimming shortened V by 1 base and J by 5 bases, and 18 bases separated the two germline ends. Germline V CDR1 and CDR2: SGDLS, YYNGEE. The CDR3 length is 16 residues. The CDR3 sequence is CASSVWEISIPYGYTF. In DNA form, the CDR3 reads TGTGCCAGCAGCGTATGGGAGATATCAATACCATATGGCTACACCTTC.

J is TRBJ2-7 and V is TRBV28; D unresolved. V dropped 2 bases and J dropped 2 bases, with 10 bases sitting between them. Per germline, CDR1 MDHEN and CDR2 SYDVKM. The CDR3 loop spans 14 amino acids. CDR3 nucleotide sequence: TGTGCCAGCAGTTTACTGAGTAAAGCCTACGAGCAGTACTTC. This gives the protein CASSLLSKAYEQYF.